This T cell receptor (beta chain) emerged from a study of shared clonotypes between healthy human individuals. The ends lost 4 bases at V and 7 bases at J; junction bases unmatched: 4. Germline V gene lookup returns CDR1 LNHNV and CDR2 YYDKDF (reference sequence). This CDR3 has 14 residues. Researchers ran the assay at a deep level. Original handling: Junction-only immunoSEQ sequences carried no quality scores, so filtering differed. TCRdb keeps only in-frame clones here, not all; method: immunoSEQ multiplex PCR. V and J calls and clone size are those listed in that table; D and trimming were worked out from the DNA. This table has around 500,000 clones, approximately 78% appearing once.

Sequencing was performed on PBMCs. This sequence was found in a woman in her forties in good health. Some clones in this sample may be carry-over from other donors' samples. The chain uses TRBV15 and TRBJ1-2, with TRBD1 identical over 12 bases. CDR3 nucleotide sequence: TGTGCCACCAGCACGGGACAGGGGGCCTCTGGCTACACCTTC. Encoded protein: CATSTGQGASGYTF.